Each of the 29 T cell receptor beta chains below was sequenced from the same sample in a study of blood T cells in healthy people across ages. For the second PCR, which ran for about 6 to 11 cycles, a sample-barcoded 5' primer and a J-beta primer mix were used. TCRdb reprocessed the 5' RACE reads via MiXCR and lists one record per CDR3 protein. The data show 650,000 to 1,000,000 distinct CDR3 sequences, with under 40% seen just once and under 15% held by the top ten. Sample: blood. These receptors were collected from a man between 18 and 29 years old in good health.

The chain combines TRBV3-1 with TRBJ2-1; perhaps D is TRBD1 or TRBD2 (5 bases each). The ends were cut back, 10 bases at V and 12 bases at J, with 16 bases in the middle. The length of the CDR3 is 11 residues. Germline lookup yields CDR1 LGHDT and CDR2 YNNKEL (reference sequence). The chain's CDR3 is CATEKGDLQFF. The CDR3 nucleotides are TGTGCCACAGAAAAAGGGGACCTGCAGTTCTTC.

The J gene is TRBJ2-7, the V gene TRBV6-2 or TRBV6-3; no reliable D call. The germline gives CDR1 MNHEY, CDR2 SVGEGT. This CDR3 is built from 14 residues. Trimming stripped 6 bases from V and 4 bases from J, with 16 bases between. CDR3 coding DNA: TGTGCCAGCAGCAGAAAACAAGGATCTTACGAGCAGTACTTC. It encodes CASSRKQGSYEQYF.

The table lists this clonotype with a few counts. The rearrangement uses TRBV6-6 and TRBJ1-5, with unresolved D. The CDR3 sequence is 15 residues long. V shed 2 bases and J shed 6 bases, with 14 bases lying between them. Germline V gene data show CDR1 as MNHNY and CDR2 as SVGAGI (reference sequence). The chain's CDR3 is CASSYVAEPSQPQHF. CDR3 in DNA: TGTGCCAGCAGTTACGTCGCAGAACCCAGTCAGCCCCAGCATTTT.

The CDR3 DNA reads TGTGCCAGCAGTTATTTGGGGACGGCGAACACCGGGGAGCTGTTTTTT. As protein: CASSYLGTANTGELFF. The genes are TRBV6-5 and TRBJ2-2; D possibly matches TRBD1 or TRBD2 (5 bases each). Trimming took 3 bases from V and 0 from J, leaving 11 bases between them. The CDR3 has 16 amino acids. Per germline, CDR1 MNHEY and CDR2 SVGAGI.

There are many counts of this clonotype. The chain uses TRBV5-1 and TRBJ2-1; 10 positions match TRBD1. V trimming: 4 bases; J trimming: 6 bases; junction bases outside the gene matches: 7. The CDR3 is 15 amino acids. Germline loops: CDR1 SGHRS, CDR2 YFSETQ. The CDR3 reads CASSPDRGLGNEQFF. DNA for the CDR3: TGCGCCAGCAGCCCCGACAGGGGGCTAGGCAATGAGCAGTTCTTC.

This chain uses TRBV7-2 with TRBJ2-3; TRBD1 matches at 9 bases. After removal of 1 base from V and 5 bases from J, the junction contained 7 bases not matched to a gene. The CDR3 contains 16 residues. The germline gives CDR1 SGHTA, CDR2 FQGNSA. The CDR3, as DNA: TGTGCCAGCAGCTTAGGGACAGGGGCGCAAGGAGATACGCAGTATTTT. It encodes CASSLGTGAQGDTQYF.

This clonotype was observed at least ten times. The chain carries TRBV10-3 and TRBJ2-7; the D is unclear. Trimming left V 6 bases short and J 1 base short, with 10 bases between. CDR3 size: 13 residues. Looked up from germline, CDR1 is ENHRY and CDR2 is SYGVKD. CDR3 loop: CAISLEPSYEQYF. The CDR3 coding sequence is TGTGCCATCAGCCTCGAGCCATCCTACGAGCAGTACTTC.

This clonotype was seen more than once but under ten times. This chain connects TRBV20-1 to TRBJ2-1, with TRBD2 identical over 8 bases. The CDR3 has 14 residues. V gave up 5 bases and J gave up 3 bases; unmatched junction bases: 6. The germline gives CDR1 DFQATT, CDR2 SNEGSKA (reference sequence). CDR3 sequence reads: CSAFQRGFYNEQFF. The CDR3 DNA follows: TGCAGTGCTTTTCAGCGGGGGTTCTACAATGAGCAGTTCTTC.

The chain combines TRBV7-9 with TRBJ1-1; no reliable D call. CDR3 length: 16 residues. Trimming removed 2 bases from V and 1 base from J, with 14 bases in between. CDR1 and CDR2 from the germline V gene are SEHNR and FQNEAQ (reference sequence). CDR3 in DNA: TGTGCCAGCAGCTTATCCCGGACCAGTACGAACACTGAAGCTTTCTTT. Amino acid sequence: CASSLSRTSTNTEAFF.

The chain is built from TRBV10-3 and TRBJ2-3; tentative D call: TRBD1 (6 bases). V was shortened by 10 bases and J by 3 bases, with 17 bases between the two germline ends. There are 14 residues in the CDR3. The germline gives CDR1 ENHRY, CDR2 SYGVKD. CDR3 bases: TGTGCCACCGGTGGGGCAGGGGATACAGATACGCAGTATTTT. It yields the protein CATGGAGDTDTQYF.

With respect to this clonotype: A much bigger clone sits one base away, suggesting this may be a read error. Here the CDR3 reads CASSLATPRYQETQFF. The CDR3 coding sequence is TGTGCCAGCAGTTTAGCCACACCCAGGTACCAAGAGACCCAGTTCTTC. The chain carries TRBV12-3 or TRBV12-4 and TRBJ2-5; no firm D call. The better agreement between TRBJ2-1 and the DNA end casts doubt on the J call. The CDR3 is 16 residues long.

This chain links TRBV5-1 with TRBJ2-3, with TRBD2 identical over 8 bases. This CDR3 has 16 residues. Germline V gene sequence: CDR1 SGHRS, CDR2 YFSETQ. Trimming at V came to 0 bases and at J to 5 bases, leaving 8 bases not matched to a gene. The chain's CDR3 is CASSLGSGGPRDTQYF. The CDR3 nucleotides read TGCGCCAGCAGCTTGGGGTCGGGGGGGCCGAGAGATACGCAGTATTTT. Together with reference TRBV5-1 and TRBJ2-3, the CDR3 gives the full variable domain: KAGVTQTPRYLIKTRGQQVTLSCSPISGHRSVSWYQQTPGQGLQFLFEYFSETQRNKGNFPGRFSGRQFSNSRSEMNVSTLELGDSALYLCASSLGSGGPRDTQYFGPGTRLTVL.

The rearrangement joins TRBV29-1 to TRBJ2-5; 7 nucleotides align to TRBD2. J gave up 11 bases and V 8 bases, and 14 bases lay outside the gene matches. The CDR3 consists of 12 residues. The V gene's germline CDR1 is SQVTM and CDR2 ANQGSEA. The chain's CDR3 is CSCEGREGEQYF. CDR3 bases: TGCAGCTGCGAAGGGAGGGAGGGTGAGCAGTACTTC.

The rearrangement uses TRBV2 and TRBJ2-3, with TRBD2 matching over 10 bases. Per germline, CDR1 SNHLY and CDR2 FYNNEI. The length of the CDR3 is 18 residues. The V and J ends lost 11 bases and 2 bases, in that order; junction bases with no gene match: 19. The CDR3 DNA reads TGTGCCCTCCGCGGTAGCGGGGGGCCAGTATCCCACACAGATACGCAGTATTTT. This translates into CALRGSGGPVSHTDTQYF.

This clonotype has only a few counts. The gene calls are TRBV20-1 and TRBJ2-1; TRBD2 matches 9 bases. The CDR3 is 15 amino acids. V shed 0 bases, J shed 6 bases, and the junction held 6 bases outside the gene matches. The V gene's germline CDR1 is DFQATT and CDR2 SNEGSKA (reference sequence). The CDR3 loop is CSARDGRAGGNEQFF. CDR3 DNA sequence: TGCAGTGCTAGAGACGGACGAGCGGGGGGCAATGAGCAGTTCTTC.

This clonotype was seen more than once but under ten times. The chain is built from TRBV5-6 and TRBJ2-1, with D uncertain. The J call may be wrong; the DNA end is better matched by TRBJ2-7. CDR1 and CDR2 (germline): SGHDT, YYEEEE. There are 14 residues in the CDR3. The DNA of the CDR3 is TGTGCCAGCAGCTTGGCAGGAATAAACAATGAGCAGTACTTC. Translation: CASSLAGINNEQYF.

CDR3 residues: CASSIRGTDTYNEQFF. The CDR3 nucleotides read TGTGCCAGCAGCATCCGGGGGACAGATACCTACAATGAGCAGTTCTTC. This sequence joins TRBV6-6 and TRBJ2-1, with D perhaps matching TRBD1 (7 bases). Germline V gene data show CDR1 as MNHNY and CDR2 as SVGAGI (reference sequence). Trimming stripped 6 bases from V and 2 bases from J, with 17 bases between. The CDR3 is made up of 16 amino acids.

The rearrangement uses TRBV12-3 or TRBV12-4 and TRBJ2-3, with 11 bases aligning to TRBD2. This CDR3 region has 19 residues. V trimming: 6 bases; J trimming: 4 bases; junction bases outside the gene matches: 18. CDR3 DNA: TGTGCCAGCAGACCGCTTTTCACGACTAGCGGGGAAGGGGCAGATACGCAGTATTTT. The encoded protein is CASRPLFTTSGEGADTQYF.

Only a few counts were recorded for this clonotype. The V and J genes are TRBV20-1 and TRBJ2-3; 8 bases are a match to TRBD2. J lost 2 bases, V lost 0 bases, and 7 bases had no gene match. CDR1 and CDR2 (germline): DFQATT, SNEGSKA (reference sequence). CDR3 length equals 16 residues. The CDR3 spells CSAREGTSAYTDTQYF. In DNA form, the CDR3 reads TGCAGTGCTAGAGAAGGGACTAGTGCCTACACAGATACGCAGTATTTT.

This clonotype was counted a few times. The rearrangement links TRBV6-5 to TRBJ2-2, with unresolved D. This CDR3 has 15 residues. V lost 6 bases, J lost 1 base, and 12 bases lay in between. Germline V gene data show CDR1 as MNHEY and CDR2 as SVGAGI. CDR3 region: CASSEGPKNTGELFF. The CDR3 region has the DNA TGTGCCAGCAGCGAAGGGCCCAAGAACACCGGGGAGCTGTTTTTT.

The CDR3 spells CSARGGSGGYNEQYF. For the CDR3, the DNA is TGCAGTGCTAGAGGCGGTAGCGGGGGGTACAATGAGCAGTACTTC. The rearrangement uses TRBV20-1 and TRBJ2-7; TRBD2 matches 10 bases. The CDR3 extends over 15 amino acids. In germline, CDR1 is DFQATT, CDR2 SNEGSKA (reference sequence). J lost 7 bases, V lost 1 base, and 10 bases had no gene match.

This clonotype has ten or more counts. This rearrangement joins TRBV28 to TRBJ1-4; a possible D gene is TRBD1 (6 bases). V was pared by 4 bases and J by 3 bases, with 12 bases between. Per the germline V gene, CDR1 is MDHEN and CDR2 is SYDVKM. This CDR3 is built from 15 residues. CDR3 in DNA: TGTGCCAGCAGTTCCCAGGGGAGGTCTAATGAAAAACTGTTTTTT. Amino acids: CASSSQGRSNEKLFF.

V gene TRBV20-1 combines with J gene TRBJ2-5; no clear D gene. The CDR3 is made up of 11 amino acids. With 1 base removed from V and 11 bases from J, the gap between germline ends came to 11 bases. Germline CDR1 is DFQATT and CDR2 is SNEGSKA (reference sequence). The CDR3 sequence: CSARGSSVQYF. The CDR3 DNA sequence: TGCAGTGCTAGAGGAAGTAGTGTGCAGTACTTC.

There are a few counts of this clonotype. The rearrangement joins TRBV4-3 to TRBJ2-2; D is uncertain. The CDR3 runs to 16 residues. Trimming pared 1 base from V and 2 bases from J, leaving 11 bases between. The germline V gene encodes CDR1 LGHNA and CDR2 YSLEER. As DNA, the CDR3 is TGCGCCAGCAGCCAAGGCGGCAGCCTCAACACCGGGGAGCTGTTTTTT. It is translated as CASSQGGSLNTGELFF.

This clonotype was detected ten times or more. The chain links TRBV6-5 to TRBJ2-1, with a weak D call TRBD2 (6 bases). The CDR3 loop spans 15 amino acids. V gave up 3 bases and J gave up 0 bases, with 9 bases separating them. Per germline, CDR1 MNHEY and CDR2 SVGAGI. CDR3 bases: TGTGCCAGCAGTTATGGACTACCCTCCTACAATGAGCAGTTCTTC. Translating gives CASSYGLPSYNEQFF.

This chain links TRBV12-3 or TRBV12-4 with TRBJ2-3; D is undetermined. CDR3 length equals 15 residues. V was trimmed by 3 bases and J by 3 bases, leaving 13 bases between them. As DNA, the CDR3 is TGTGCCAGCAGTTTGACTGGCGGTTGGACAGATACGCAGTATTTT. Its protein product is CASSLTGGWTDTQYF.

This clonotype was counted at least ten times. The chain joins TRBV9 to TRBJ2-1, with TRBD2 matching 12 bases. This CDR3 contains 15 residues. The germline CDR1 and CDR2 sequences are SGDLS and YYNGEE. J was trimmed by 3 bases and V by 3 bases; bases with no gene match: 1. CDR3 sequence reads: CASSEGLAGYNEQFF. DNA for the CDR3: TGTGCCAGCAGCGAGGGACTAGCGGGCTACAATGAGCAGTTCTTC.

This clonotype was counted between two and nine times. The gene calls are TRBV12-3 or TRBV12-4 and TRBJ2-3; 9 nucleotides agree with TRBD1. The J segment lost 3 bases and the V segment lost 5 bases, leaving 6 bases of the junction unmatched. This CDR3 is built from 15 residues. Here the CDR3 reads CASSRYRGRTDTQYF. In DNA, the CDR3 is TGTGCCAGCAGTAGATACAGGGGGCGGACAGATACGCAGTATTTT.

This chain joins TRBV6-2 or TRBV6-3 and TRBJ1-5; 11 positions agree with TRBD1. Germline V CDR1 and CDR2: MNHEY, SVGEGT. This CDR3 is 16 amino acids long. V shed 6 bases and J 5 bases; nucleotides not matched to a gene: 9. This CDR3 is CASSSPGTGGDQPQHF. As DNA, the CDR3 is TGTGCCAGCAGCTCCCCGGGGACAGGGGGAGATCAGCCCCAGCATTTT.